This T cell receptor (beta chain) was sequenced during a study of patients and donors after allogeneic stem cell transplantation. Between the trimmed V and J ends, which lost 5 bases and 3 bases, there was a span of 15 bases. CDR3 length equals 14 residues. Germline CDR1 reads DFQATT; CDR2 reads SNEGSKA (reference sequence). TCRdb re-called the RT-PCR reads with MiXCR, one entry per CDR3 protein. The sample has 200,000 to 250,000 distinct CDR3 sequences; approximately 14% are singletons. The chain combines TRBV20-1 with TRBJ2-3, with D tentatively TRBD1 (5 bases). Source material: blood, either unsorted or a sorted T cell fraction (not recorded which). The source of this sequence is a human donor who was either an allogeneic HSCT recipient or a stem cell or donor lymphocyte infusion donor (not recorded which). It is not recorded whose cells these are; they may come from a transplant donor. Written as DNA, the CDR3 is TGCAGTGCTCAGGGTACCCGAGCGACAGATACGCAGTATTTT. It codes for CSAQGTRATDTQYF.